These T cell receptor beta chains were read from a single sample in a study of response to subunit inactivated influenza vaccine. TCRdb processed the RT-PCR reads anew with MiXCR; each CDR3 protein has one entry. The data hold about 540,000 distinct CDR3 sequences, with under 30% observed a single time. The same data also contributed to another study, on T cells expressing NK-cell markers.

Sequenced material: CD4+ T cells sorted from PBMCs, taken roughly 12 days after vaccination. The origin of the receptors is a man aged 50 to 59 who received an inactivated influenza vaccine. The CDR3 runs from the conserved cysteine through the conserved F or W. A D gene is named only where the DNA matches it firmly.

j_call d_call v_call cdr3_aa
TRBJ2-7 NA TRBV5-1 CASREGYEQYF
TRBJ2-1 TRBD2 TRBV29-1 CSASPGGRLADYNEQFF
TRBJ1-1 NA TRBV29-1 CSVGGRYYTEAFF
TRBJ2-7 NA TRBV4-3 CASSQEVATRGEQYF
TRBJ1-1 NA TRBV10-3 CAISERGGEAFF
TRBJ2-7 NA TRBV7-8 CASSLGGDVREQYF
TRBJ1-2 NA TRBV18 CASSPERTYGYTF
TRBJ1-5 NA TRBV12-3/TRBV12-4 CASSQKVGHSNQPQHF
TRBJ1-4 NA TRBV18 CASSPSGGNEKLFF
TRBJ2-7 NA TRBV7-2 CASSLAGFVEQYF
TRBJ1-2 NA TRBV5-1 CASSLGPQYGYTF
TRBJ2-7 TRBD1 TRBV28 CASSLLSGQSYEQYF
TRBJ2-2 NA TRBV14 CASSRNFDGNTGELFF
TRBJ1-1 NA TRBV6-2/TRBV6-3 CASSYSRSTEAFF
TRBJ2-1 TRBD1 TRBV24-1 CATSDGTGLVGNEQFF
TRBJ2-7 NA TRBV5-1 CASSFLPDNTYEQYF
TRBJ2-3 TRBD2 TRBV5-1 CASSIGLAGSNTQYF
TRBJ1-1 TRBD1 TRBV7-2 CASSQRTGRGTEAFF
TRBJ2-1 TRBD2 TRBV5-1 CASSLDLAGVSNEQFF
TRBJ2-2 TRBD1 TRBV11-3 CASSQGQRTGELFF
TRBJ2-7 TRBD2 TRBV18 CASSPPGGASVEQYF
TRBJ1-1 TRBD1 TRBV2 CASRDRGVGEGTEAFF
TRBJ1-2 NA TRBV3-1 CASSQQAIPNYGYTF
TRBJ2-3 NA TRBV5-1 CASSPWGDRSTDTQYF
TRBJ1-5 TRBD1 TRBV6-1 CASRGQGGSNQPQHF
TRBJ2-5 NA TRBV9 CASSPRPTVQETQYF
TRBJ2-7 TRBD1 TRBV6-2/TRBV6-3 CASSLGQKNYEQYF
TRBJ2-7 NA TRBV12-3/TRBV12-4 CASSWGTPTREQYF
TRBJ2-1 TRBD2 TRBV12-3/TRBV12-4 CASSSQRGGYNEQFF
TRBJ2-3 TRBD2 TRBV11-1 CASSRGTSGDFSTDTQYF
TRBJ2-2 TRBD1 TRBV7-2 CASSLLSGTANTGELFF
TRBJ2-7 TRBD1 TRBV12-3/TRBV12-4 CASSLGFGGQGPFYEQYF
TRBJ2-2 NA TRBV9 CASSVASWKTGELFF
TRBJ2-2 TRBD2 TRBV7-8 CASLRGRIPGELFF
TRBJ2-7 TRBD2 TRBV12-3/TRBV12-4 CASSFSTGTSGSYEQYF
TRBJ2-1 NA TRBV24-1 CATSTGYNEQFF
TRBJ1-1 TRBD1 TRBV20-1 CSANKGARTEAFF
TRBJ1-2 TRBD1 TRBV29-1 CSSRDSNSRYGYTF
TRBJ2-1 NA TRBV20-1 CSAGGGRSSYNEQFF
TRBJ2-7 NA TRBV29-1 CSVRQTRLTYEQYF
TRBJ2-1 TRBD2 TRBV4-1 CASSHLAGGGNEQFF
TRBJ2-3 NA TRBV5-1 CASSVGILRTDTQYF
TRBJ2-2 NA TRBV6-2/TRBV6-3 CASSVPWSRLFF
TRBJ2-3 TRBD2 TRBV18 CASSPRTSGGADTQYF
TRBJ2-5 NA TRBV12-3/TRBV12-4 CAGAPAGEETQYF
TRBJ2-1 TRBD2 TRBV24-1 CATSDLHSAGVDEQFF
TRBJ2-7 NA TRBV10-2 CASSEVSGREQYF
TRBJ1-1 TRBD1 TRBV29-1 CSVSGGRGTEAFF
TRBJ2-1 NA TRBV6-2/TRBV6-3 CASSHRAGFSSYNEQFF
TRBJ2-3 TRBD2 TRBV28 CASSLGGGRTDTQYF